This is a list of T cell receptor beta chains from one sample in a study of vaccination and CD4 T cells after COVID-19. TCRdb analysed the PCR reads with MiXCR anew, one entry per CDR3 protein. The sample holds fewer than 25,000 distinct CDR3 sequences, under 55% seen once. Their recognized antigens are unknown. The specimen was CD4+ T cells from blood, cultured in vitro, collected about 7 months after SARS-CoV-2 vaccination. The source of these receptors is a human donor who had recovered from COVID-19. Each CDR3 is given with its conserved first and last residue. Fields, in order: V gene, D gene, clone size, J gene, CDR3 DNA, CDR3 protein. D genes are given only for firm matches. Rows may omit the clone size; those that give it use once, few, many or a size class.

TRBV28,NA,few,TRBJ2-7,TGTGCCAGCAGGGCAGGGCCCCGCTACGAGCAGTACTTC,CASRAGPRYEQYF
TRBV20-1,NA,few,TRBJ1-5,TGCAGTGCTAGAGCATCAGGAGATCAGCCCCAGCATTTT,CSARASGDQPQHF
TRBV7-2,NA,few,TRBJ2-1,TGTGCCAGCAGCTTAATACCGCAGGTCCATGAGCAGTTCTTC,CASSLIPQVHEQFF
TRBV7-9,TRBD2,NA,TRBJ2-1,TGTGCCAGCACCTTAAGCGGGAAAGTTGAGCAGTTCTTC,CASTLSGKVEQFF
TRBV7-9,NA,NA,TRBJ1-1,TGTGCCAGCAGCTTAAGAACGAACAACCCGAACACTGAAGCTTTCTTT,CASSLRTNNPNTEAFF
TRBV24-1,TRBD2,NA,TRBJ2-1,TGTGCCACCAGTGAGACTAGCGTGGCCCATGAGCAGTTCTTC,CATSETSVAHEQFF
TRBV10-3,NA,few,TRBJ1-2,TGTGCCATCAGTGAGTCGATCGGCAGGGACCTATATGGCTACACCTTC,CAISESIGRDLYGYTF
TRBV20-1,TRBD1,NA,TRBJ1-5,TGCAGTGCCCGGACAGGTTTCCAGCCCCAGCATTTT,CSARTGFQPQHF
TRBV6-4,TRBD2,NA,TRBJ2-3,TGTGCCAGCAGTGCGGGAGGGCCAACAGATACGCAGTATTTT,CASSAGGPTDTQYF
TRBV7-9,NA,NA,TRBJ1-2,TGTGCCAGCAGCTTACATACGGGGGCTTTAAACTATGGCTACACCTTC,CASSLHTGALNYGYTF
TRBV4-1,TRBD2,few,TRBJ2-5,TGCGCCAGCAGCCAGGGACTAGCGGGAGGAGAGACCCAGTACTTC,CASSQGLAGGETQYF
TRBV16,NA,NA,TRBJ1-1,TGTGCCAGCAGCCAGGGGGCGGGGTACGCTTTCTTT,CASSQGAGYAFF
TRBV6-2/TRBV6-3,TRBD1,few,TRBJ1-2,TGTGCCAGCAGTCCACAGGGGGCGCGGGGCTACACCTTC,CASSPQGARGYTF
TRBV28,NA,few,TRBJ1-6,TGTGCCAGCAGATGGACTAATTCACCCCTCCACTTT,CASRWTNSPLHF
TRBV28,TRBD1,few,TRBJ1-6,TGTGCCAGCAGCACGGACACAGGGGAAAATTCACCCCTCCACTTT,CASSTDTGENSPLHF
TRBV21-1,NA,NA,TRBJ1-1,TGTGCCAGCAGCAAAAGGGGGGTGGCTTTCTTT,CASSKRGVAFF
TRBV20-1,TRBD1,few,TRBJ2-7,TGCAGCTCGGACGCGGGACAGGGGACCAGCGAGCAGTACTTC,CSSDAGQGTSEQYF
TRBV18,NA,NA,TRBJ2-5,TGTGCCAGCTCACCTTTTCCCAGCCTACAGGGCATTCGAGAGACCCAGTACTTC,CASSPFPSLQGIRETQYF
TRBV20-1,TRBD1,few,TRBJ1-5,TGCAGTGCTCGTCCCGGGACAGGGCCCAATCAGCCCCAGCATTTT,CSARPGTGPNQPQHF
TRBV23-1,NA,NA,TRBJ1-5,TGCGCCAACGCGATACGACGGTGTGATCAGCCCCAGCATTTT,CANAIRRCDQPQHF
TRBV20-1,NA,NA,TRBJ2-3,TGCAGTGCTCAAGTACCCGAGGCGCAGTATTTT,CSAQVPEAQYF
TRBV7-6,TRBD1,NA,TRBJ1-6,TGTGCCAGCAGCTTAGGTCCCGAGACAGGGGGCGGCTCACCCCTCCACTTT,CASSLGPETGGGSPLHF
TRBV7-3,NA,NA,TRBJ2-1,TGTGCCAGCAGCCCAGGGGGGACATTTAACTACAATGAGCAGTTCTTC,CASSPGGTFNYNEQFF
TRBV7-2,TRBD1,NA,TRBJ2-3,TGTGCCAGCACCCGGGACAGAAGCACAGATACGCAGTATTTT,CASTRDRSTDTQYF
TRBV28,NA,NA,TRBJ1-5,TGTGCCAGCAGTTTCGCCCGGGCGGGCAATCAGCCCCAGCATTTT,CASSFARAGNQPQHF
TRBV7-3,NA,medium-sized,TRBJ1-1,TGTGCCAGCAGCGTCCGGGGGGACACTGAAGCTTTCTTT,CASSVRGDTEAFF
TRBV24-1,NA,NA,TRBJ2-1,TGTGCCACCAGTGAGGCAGGGAGTAACTCCTACAATGAGCAGTTCTTC,CATSEAGSNSYNEQFF
TRBV20-1,NA,NA,TRBJ1-2,TGCAGTGCTTTTGGGCAGGGGATCCTTGGAGGCTACACCTTC,CSAFGQGILGGYTF
TRBV20-1,TRBD2,NA,TRBJ2-1,TGCAGTGCTCCCGGGGTAGCGGGACCTTACAATGAGCAGTTCTTC,CSAPGVAGPYNEQFF
TRBV12-3/TRBV12-4,NA,NA,TRBJ2-7,TGTGCCAGCAGTTCGCAGGCCACCTACGAGCAGTACTTC,CASSSQATYEQYF
TRBV7-8,TRBD2,NA,TRBJ2-1,TGTGCCAGCAGCTCGGGAGGGGCTAGCTCCTACAATGAGCAGTTCTTC,CASSSGGASSYNEQFF
TRBV7-9,TRBD1,NA,TRBJ2-3,TGTGCCAGCAGAAACGACAGGGGGACAGATACGCAGTATTTT,CASRNDRGTDTQYF
TRBV6-1,TRBD1,NA,TRBJ1-2,TGTGCCAGCAGCCCGACAGGGTTTTCCCTCGGCTATGGCTACACCTTC,CASSPTGFSLGYGYTF
TRBV4-1,TRBD1,NA,TRBJ1-2,TGCGCCAGCAGGGACAGGCAGGGGCCAACCTATGGCTACACCTTC,CASRDRQGPTYGYTF
TRBV19,NA,NA,TRBJ2-1,TGTGCCAGTAGTATTAGGAGCAGCGCCTACAATGAGCAGTTCTTC,CASSIRSSAYNEQFF
TRBV7-2,NA,few,TRBJ2-5,TGTGCCAGCAGCTCCGCTCGCGGGGTGCAAGAGACCCAGTACTTC,CASSSARGVQETQYF
TRBV20-1,TRBD1,once,TRBJ2-7,TGCAGTGCTAGAATTTTGAGGGGACAGGGATTAGGCGAGCAGTACTTC,CSARILRGQGLGEQYF
TRBV30,NA,once,TRBJ1-5,TGTGCCTGGAGTGTCTCAGGCCTTTCCCAGCATTTT,CAWSVSGLSQHF
TRBV11-3,NA,NA,TRBJ1-2,TGTGCCAGCAGCCGCCGGCAGGGTGAGGGCTACACCTTC,CASSRRQGEGYTF
TRBV6-1,NA,NA,TRBJ2-7,TGTGCCAGCAGTGTAAAACCGGGAAGCTGGCTCGAGCAGTACTTC,CASSVKPGSWLEQYF